This entry features one T cell receptor (beta chain) sequence. Its antigen remains unidentified. Germline V gene lookup returns CDR1 MDHEN and CDR2 SYDVKM. The CDR3 runs 15 residues. The V gene end was trimmed by 10 bases and the J gene end by 0 bases; junction bases not matched to a gene: 4. The data originate from a study of OX40 agonist ivuxolimab in advanced cancers. About the study: In this trial design, patients received ivuxolimab intravenously at 0.01 to 10 mg/kg every 2 weeks. Dose-escalation patients suffered from hepatocellular carcinoma, melanoma, renal cell or head and neck cancer. Anti-PD-1, anti-PD-L1 or anti-CTLA-4 therapy given earlier was allowed, and around 40% had some.

General study points: Some nonresponders additionally presented with little normalized T-cell clonal expansion.

This table comes from immunoSEQ multiplex PCR, and its TCRdb copy is limited to in-frame clones, with some not included. The repertoire holds around 69,000 clones, with approximately 80% as singletons. The rearrangement joins TRBV28 to TRBJ2-6; 9 nucleotides match TRBD2. The sample was CD4+ or CD8+ T cells sorted from blood, taken in a trial of the OX40 agonist ivuxolimab. The sequence was obtained from an adult with an advanced solid tumor such as melanoma, head and neck, liver or kidney cancer. The CDR3 is CATAGGGSGANVLTF. CDR3 DNA sequence: TGTGCCACCGCGGGGGGGGGCTCTGGGGCCAACGTCCTGACTTTC.